This record looks at one T cell receptor beta chain sequence and its context. Its antigen is still unknown. Other nucleotide sequences in the sample specify the same CDR3. Trimming cost V 5 bases and J 11 bases, with 7 bases left between them. Germline CDR1 and CDR2: SGDLS and YYNGEE. This CDR3 region has 9 residues. The data derive from a study of cytomegalovirus exposure and HLA in healthy donors. The primer mix had 60 Vbeta and 13 Jbeta primers. The assay was immunoSEQ multiplex PCR, and TCRdb's table has in-frame clones only and misses some. Of some 200,000 clones in the sample, 75% to 85% were seen once. Study-wide results and caveats: Some V segments, including TRBV6-2 and TRBV6-3, were excluded as indistinguishable. One later analysis reportedly identified an Asian-associated ancestry cluster that showed fewer N-insertions than the approximately 700-donor mean.

The chain employs TRBV9 and TRBJ1-2; no clear D. Source material: PBMCs. The sequence was obtained from a male donor in good health and CMV-seropositive. The DNA for the CDR3 is TGTGCCAGCAGTCCCTCGTACACCTTC. Translating it yields CASSPSYTF.